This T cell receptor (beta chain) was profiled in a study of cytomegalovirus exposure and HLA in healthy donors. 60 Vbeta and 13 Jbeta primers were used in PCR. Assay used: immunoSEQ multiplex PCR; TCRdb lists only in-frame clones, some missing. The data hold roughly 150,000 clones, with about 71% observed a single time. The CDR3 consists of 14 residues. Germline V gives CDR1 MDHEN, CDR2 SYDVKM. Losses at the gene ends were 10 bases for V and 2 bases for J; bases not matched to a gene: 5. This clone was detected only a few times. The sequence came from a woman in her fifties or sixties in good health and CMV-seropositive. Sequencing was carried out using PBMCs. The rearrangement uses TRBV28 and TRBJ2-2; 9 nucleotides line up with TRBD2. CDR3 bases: TGTGCCAACTTAGCGGGAGTCAACACCGGGGAGCTGTTTTTT. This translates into CANLAGVNTGELFF.